The source of this T cell receptor beta chain is a study of identical twins. This clonotype was seen more than once but under ten times. Germline loops: CDR1 DFQATT, CDR2 SNEGSKA (reference sequence). V was shortened by 4 bases and J by 4 bases, with 22 bases between the two germline ends. This CDR3 contains 16 residues. TCRdb reanalysed the 5' RACE reads using MiXCR and keeps one entry per CDR3 protein. Of about 190,000 distinct CDR3 sequences listed, about 16% are singletons. A further study also used this sample, focusing on T cells expressing NK-cell markers.

This TCR derives from a woman younger than 35 in good health. V gene TRBV20-1 combines with J gene TRBJ1-1; a possible D gene is TRBD1 (6 bases). The source material was CD8+ T cells sorted from blood. The CDR3 DNA follows: TGCAGTGCTAACCCCCTCCCAGGAACGGGGGCCACTGAAGCTTTCTTT. Protein sequence: CSANPLPGTGATEAFF.